This paragraph covers one TCR beta chain sequence. Its matching antigen is unknown. Treatment here: oral pan-JAK inhibitor, 5-10 mg twice daily. The data were obtained in a study of CD8+ T cells in alopecia areata. Once RNA had been extracted, it was reverse transcribed into cDNA to act as the sequencing template. Clones were read by immunoSEQ multiplex PCR, and TCRdb kept only the in-frame ones, dropping some. Here the sample spans hundreds of thousands of clones, 55% to 70% being singletons. General study results and limits: Administration of tofacitinib significantly diminished scalp clonality and expanded CD8+ clones within the top 100.

This TCR was recovered from a human donor with alopecia areata. The source material was CD4+ T cells sorted from blood, sampled at week 24, from a patient treated with tofacitinib.

The CDR3: CASSGLGGGRYEQYF. As DNA, the CDR3 is TGTGCCAGCAGCGGGCTCGGCGGGGGGCGATACGAGCAGTACTTC. The chain combines TRBV2 with TRBJ2-7; TRBD2 aligns across 8 bases. V lost 6 bases to trimming and J lost 4 bases; unmatched junction nucleotides: 11. Germline CDR1 and CDR2: SNHLY and FYNNEI. The CDR3 contains 15 residues.